This T cell receptor (beta chain) originates from a study of response to subunit inactivated influenza vaccine. This clonotype showed up many times. Its antigen remains unidentified. The CDR3 is 12 residues long. Between the trimmed V and J ends, which lost 2 bases and 6 bases, there was a span of 8 bases. In germline, CDR1 is DFQATT, CDR2 SNEGSKA (reference sequence). TCRdb reprocessed the RT-PCR reads with MiXCR, giving one entry per CDR3 protein. Of 560,000 or so distinct CDR3 sequences listed, 7.6% are singletons. General study results and limits: Authors suggested that a seasonal influenza vaccination recruits few new T cells each time.

The receptor's source is a man between 50 and 75 years old who received an inactivated influenza vaccine. Sequences were derived from PBMCs from blood, sampled around 2 years after vaccination. This chain connects TRBV20-1 to TRBJ2-1; D not certain. The CDR3 here is CSARQGFNEQFF. The CDR3 nucleotides are TGCAGTGCTAGACAAGGGTTCAATGAGCAGTTCTTC.